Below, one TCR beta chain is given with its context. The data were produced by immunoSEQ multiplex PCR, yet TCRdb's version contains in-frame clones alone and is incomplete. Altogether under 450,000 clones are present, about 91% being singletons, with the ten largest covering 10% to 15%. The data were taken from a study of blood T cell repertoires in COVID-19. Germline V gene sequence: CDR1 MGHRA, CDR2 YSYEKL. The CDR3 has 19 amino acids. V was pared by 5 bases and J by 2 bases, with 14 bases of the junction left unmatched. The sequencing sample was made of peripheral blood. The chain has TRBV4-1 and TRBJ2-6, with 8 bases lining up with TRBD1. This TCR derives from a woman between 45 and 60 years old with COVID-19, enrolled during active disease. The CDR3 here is CASSTFQGARDTGANVLTF. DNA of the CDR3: TGCGCCAGCAGCACCTTCCAGGGGGCGCGAGATACTGGGGCCAACGTCCTGACTTTC.